Listed below are T cell receptor beta chains from one sample, sequenced in a study of blood T cell repertoires in COVID-19. Clones were read by immunoSEQ multiplex PCR, and TCRdb kept only the in-frame ones, dropping some. The data contain about 55,000 clones, 90% of them singletons. The sample consisted of peripheral blood. The source of these receptors is a human donor with active COVID-19. The donor label of this sample is uncertain. CDR3s include the opening cysteine and the closing phenylalanine or tryptophan. D genes are given only for firm matches. Only some rows state a clone size, as once, few, many or a class for expanded clones.

v_gene	j_gene	d_gene	abundance	CDR3aa	CDR3nt
TRBV7-6	TRBJ1-1	.	.	CASSIGGEAFF	TGTGCCAGCAGCATCGGGGGTGAAGCTTTCTTT
TRBV28	TRBJ2-1	TRBD2	.	CASRQGLAGSYNEQFF	TGTGCCAGCAGACAAGGACTAGCGGGGTCCTACAATGAGCAGTTCTTC
TRBV29-1	TRBJ2-7	TRBD1	.	CSYNGQGQEYF	TGCAGCTACAATGGACAGGGGCAGGAATACTTC
TRBV5-1	TRBJ2-7	TRBD1	.	CASSPGQGLSGEQYF	TGCGCCAGCAGCCCGGGACAGGGCCTGTCGGGCGAGCAGTACTTC
TRBV5-1	TRBJ1-2	.	.	CASSLERSSSGTF	TGCGCCAGCAGCTTGGAGAGGTCCAGCAGCGGCACCTTC
TRBV19	TRBJ1-5	TRBD1	.	CASSRTGNNQPQHF	TGTGCCAGTAGTCGGACAGGGAACAATCAGCCCCAGCATTTT
TRBV9	TRBJ2-1	TRBD1	.	CASSASPGQGIHEQFF	TGTGCCAGCAGCGCCTCCCCCGGACAGGGAATCCATGAGCAGTTCTTC
TRBV7-8	TRBJ1-1	.	.	CASSSRGGNTEAFF	TGTGCCAGCAGCTCCCGAGGGGGGAACACTGAAGCTTTCTTT
TRBV5-1	TRBJ2-1	TRBD1	.	CASSLVGQNNEQFF	TGCGCCAGCAGCTTGGTGGGACAGAACAATGAGCAGTTCTTC
TRBV9	TRBJ2-1	TRBD2	.	CASSASVRGGTYNEQFF	TGTGCCAGCAGCGCCTCCGTGCGGGGGGGTACCTACAATGAGCAGTTCTTC
TRBV11-2	TRBJ2-2	.	once	CASSLNGPGELFF	TGTGCCAGCAGCTTAAATGGCCCCGGGGAGCTGTTTTTT
TRBV19	TRBJ2-1	TRBD1	.	CASSNGQGFYNEQFF	TGTGCCAGTAGTAATGGACAGGGATTCTACAATGAGCAGTTCTTC
TRBV29-1	TRBJ1-1	TRBD1	.	CSSEGGYGAFF	TGCAGCTCGGAAGGGGGCTACGGAGCTTTCTTT
TRBV19	TRBJ2-3	.	once	CASSQGMGSDTQYF	TGTGCCAGTAGTCAGGGGATGGGATCAGATACGCAGTATTTT
TRBV12-3/TRBV12-4	TRBJ1-4	.	.	CASSSSGEKLFF	TGTGCCAGCAGTTCCTCGGGTGAAAAACTGTTTTTT
TRBV9	TRBJ2-2	.	.	CASSATATGELFF	TGTGCCAGCAGCGCGACAGCCACCGGGGAGCTGTTTTTT
TRBV5-1	TRBJ1-1	TRBD1	.	CASSVNRGWGTEAFF	TGCGCCAGCAGCGTGAACAGGGGGTGGGGCACTGAAGCTTTCTTT
TRBV28	TRBJ2-6	.	.	CASSWEGANVLTF	TGTGCCAGCAGTTGGGAGGGGGCCAACGTCCTGACTTTC
TRBV7-6	TRBJ2-3	TRBD1	.	CASSHDPGQSTDTQYF	TGTGCCAGCAGCCATGATCCGGGACAGAGCACAGATACGCAGTATTTT
TRBV7-8	TRBJ1-2	.	.	CASSYGGGGYTF	TGTGCCAGCAGCTATGGGGGCGGCGGCTACACCTTC
TRBV24-1	TRBJ2-3	TRBD2	.	CATSDPGSSGTGDTQYF	TGTGCCACCAGTGACCCTGGGAGTAGCGGGACGGGAGATACGCAGTATTTT
TRBV6-5	TRBJ1-4	.	.	CASRERGTNEKLFF	TGTGCCAGCCGAGAGCGGGGGACTAATGAAAAACTGTTTTTT
TRBV4-2	TRBJ1-2	TRBD1	.	CASSPNSGQGNYGYTF	TGTGCCAGCAGCCCCAACTCGGGACAGGGAAACTATGGCTACACCTTC
TRBV5-8	TRBJ1-5	TRBD1	once	CASSRRLRGPSNQPQHF	TGTGCCAGCAGCCGCCGGTTGAGGGGGCCTAGCAATCAGCCCCAGCATTTT
TRBV7-9	TRBJ2-7	TRBD1	few	CASSLTGQGNYEQYF	TGTGCCAGCAGCTTAACCGGACAGGGGAACTACGAGCAGTACTTC
TRBV6-6	TRBJ2-7	.	.	CASSLLGTPYEQYF	TGTGCCAGCAGTCTCCTCGGGACACCCTACGAGCAGTACTTC
TRBV12-3/TRBV12-4	TRBJ1-2	.	.	CASTDGGSYGYTF	TGTGCCAGCACCGATGGGGGCTCTTATGGCTACACCTTC
TRBV4-3	TRBJ1-4	TRBD1	once	CASSQDRGSIGEKLFF	TGCGCCAGCAGCCAAGACAGGGGGTCTATCGGTGAAAAACTGTTTTTT
TRBV12-5	TRBJ2-5	.	few	CASGLSTRVETQYF	TGTGCTAGTGGTTTGAGTACTAGGGTGGAGACCCAGTACTTC
TRBV12-5	TRBJ1-4	TRBD1	.	CASGPGGQGGKLFF	TGTGCTAGTGGTCCGGGGGGACAGGGAGGAAAACTGTTTTTT
TRBV5-1	TRBJ2-2	.	.	CASTLAVTGELFF	TGCGCCAGCACCTTAGCGGTCACCGGGGAGCTGTTTTTT
TRBV13	TRBJ2-1	TRBD2	.	CASSLRTSQVEQFF	TGTGCCAGCAGCCTCAGGACTAGCCAGGTTGAGCAGTTCTTC
TRBV15	TRBJ2-7	TRBD2	.	CATRDGRSSYEQYF	TGTGCCACCAGGGACGGGAGGAGCTCCTACGAGCAGTACTTC
TRBV2	TRBJ2-2	TRBD2	.	CASSDFLGLAGGYTGELFF	TGTGCCAGCAGTGACTTCTTGGGACTAGCGGGGGGGTACACCGGGGAGCTGTTTTTT
TRBV12-5	TRBJ1-2	.	.	CAGASGYGYTF	TGTGCTGGAGCCTCCGGGTACGGCTACACCTTC
TRBV7-3	TRBJ2-1	TRBD1	.	CASSSRQGSYNEQFF	TGTGCCAGCAGCTCCCGACAGGGCTCCTACAATGAGCAGTTCTTC
TRBV6-2/TRBV6-3	TRBJ2-7	TRBD2	.	CASSYFGTSGGSSYEQYF	TGTGCCAGCAGTTACTTCGGGACTAGCGGGGGTAGCTCCTACGAGCAGTACTTC
TRBV7-9	TRBJ2-7	.	.	CASSSSVDYEQYF	TGTGCCAGCAGCTCCTCAGTTGACTACGAGCAGTACTTC
TRBV7-3	TRBJ2-1	.	.	CASSLRQGPHNEQFF	TGTGCCAGCAGCTTACGGCAGGGGCCCCACAATGAGCAGTTCTTC
TRBV19	TRBJ2-1	TRBD2	.	CASSVASGKGEQFF	TGTGCCAGCTCCGTGGCTAGCGGGAAAGGTGAGCAGTTCTTC
TRBV6-2/TRBV6-3	TRBJ2-7	TRBD1	.	CASSFWGQGRYEQYF	TGTGCCAGCAGTTTTTGGGGACAGGGGAGATACGAGCAGTACTTC
TRBV5-4	TRBJ2-3	TRBD2	once	CASRRGGTDTQYF	TGTGCCAGCAGACGGGGGGGAACAGATACGCAGTATTTT
TRBV5-4	TRBJ2-7	.	.	CASSLAEQRAYEQYF	TGTGCCAGCAGCTTGGCCGAACAGAGAGCCTACGAGCAGTACTTC
TRBV28	TRBJ1-3	TRBD1	.	CASSPPGQGSGNTIYF	TGTGCCAGCAGTCCGCCGGGACAGGGCTCTGGAAACACCATATATTTT
TRBV28	TRBJ1-1	.	.	CASSPTGLLMNTEAFF	TGTGCCAGCAGTCCCACCGGACTGTTGATGAACACTGAAGCTTTCTTT
TRBV24-1	TRBJ1-1	TRBD1	.	CATSDQDRGRGVAFF	TGTGCCACCAGTGACCAAGACAGGGGACGTGGTGTAGCTTTCTTT
TRBV14	TRBJ2-3	.	.	CASSQIPLAQDTQYF	TGTGCCAGCAGCCAAATTCCGCTAGCCCAAGATACGCAGTATTTT
TRBV7-2	TRBJ1-4	TRBD1	.	CASSTRQGVELFF	TGTGCCAGCAGCACCCGACAGGGGGTAGAACTGTTTTTT